The clone carrying this TCR beta chain showed up just a few times. These data come from a study of control samples from healthy donors and cancer patients. V lost 3 bases, J lost 8 bases, and 10 bases lay in between. The CDR3 totals 12 residues. TCRdb keeps only in-frame clones here, not all; method: immunoSEQ multiplex PCR. Among roughly 120,000 clones, approximately 87% were seen once, and the ten largest hold around 10%. Sequenced input: blood. The rearrangement uses TRBV12-3 or TRBV12-4 and TRBJ1-2, with D hard to call. This sequence was found in a man between 25 and 39 years old in good health. The CDR3 loop reads CASSFLAGGYTF. The CDR3 DNA sequence: TGTGCCAGCAGTTTCTTGGCCGGAGGCTACACCTTC.